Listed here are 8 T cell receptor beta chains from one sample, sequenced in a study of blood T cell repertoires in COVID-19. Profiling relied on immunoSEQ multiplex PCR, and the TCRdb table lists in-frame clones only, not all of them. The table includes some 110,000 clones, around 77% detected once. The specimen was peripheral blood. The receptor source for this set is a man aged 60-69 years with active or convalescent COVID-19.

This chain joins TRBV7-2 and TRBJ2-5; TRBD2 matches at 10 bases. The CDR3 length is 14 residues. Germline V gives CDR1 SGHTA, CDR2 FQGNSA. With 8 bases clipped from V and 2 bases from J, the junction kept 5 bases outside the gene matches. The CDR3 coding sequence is TGTGCCAGCGGACTAGCGGATACTCAAGAGACCCAGTACTTC. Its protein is CASGLADTQETQYF.

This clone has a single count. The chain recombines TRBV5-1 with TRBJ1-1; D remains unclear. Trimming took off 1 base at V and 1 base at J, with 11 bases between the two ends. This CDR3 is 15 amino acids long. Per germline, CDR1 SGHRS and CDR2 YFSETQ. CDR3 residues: CASSLTDPRNTEAFF. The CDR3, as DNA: TGCGCCAGCAGCTTGACAGACCCCCGGAACACTGAAGCTTTCTTT.

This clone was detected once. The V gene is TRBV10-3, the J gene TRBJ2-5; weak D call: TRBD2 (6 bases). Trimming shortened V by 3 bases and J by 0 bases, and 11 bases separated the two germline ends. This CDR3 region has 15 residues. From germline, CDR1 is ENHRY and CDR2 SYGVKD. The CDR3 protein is CAISDSGGNQETQYF. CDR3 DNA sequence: TGTGCCATCAGTGACAGTGGGGGGAACCAAGAGACCCAGTACTTC.

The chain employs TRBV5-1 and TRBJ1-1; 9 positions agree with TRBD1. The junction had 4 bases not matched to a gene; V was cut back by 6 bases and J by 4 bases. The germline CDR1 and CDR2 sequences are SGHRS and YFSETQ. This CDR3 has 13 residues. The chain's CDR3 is CASTLTGGTEAFF. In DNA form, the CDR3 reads TGCGCCAGCACGTTGACAGGGGGCACTGAAGCTTTCTTT.

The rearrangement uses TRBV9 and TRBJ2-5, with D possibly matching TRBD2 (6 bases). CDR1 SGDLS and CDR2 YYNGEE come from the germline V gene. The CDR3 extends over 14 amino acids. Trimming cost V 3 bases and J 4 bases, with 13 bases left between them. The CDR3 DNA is TGTGCCAGCAGCGCCACGGGAGTGGGAGAGACCCAGTACTTC. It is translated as CASSATGVGETQYF.

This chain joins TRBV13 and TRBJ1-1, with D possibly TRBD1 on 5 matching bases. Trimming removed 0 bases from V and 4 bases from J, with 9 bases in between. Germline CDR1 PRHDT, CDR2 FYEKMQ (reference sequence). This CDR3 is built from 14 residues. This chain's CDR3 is CASSLGPRATEAFF. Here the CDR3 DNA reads TGTGCCAGCAGCTTAGGCCCCAGGGCCACTGAAGCTTTCTTT. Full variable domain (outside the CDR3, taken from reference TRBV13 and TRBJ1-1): AAGVIQSPRHLIKEKRETATLKCYPIPRHDTVYWYQQGPGQDPQFLISFYEKMQSDKGSIPDRFSAQQFSDYHSELNMSSLELGDSALYFCASSLGPRATEAFFGQGTRLTVV.

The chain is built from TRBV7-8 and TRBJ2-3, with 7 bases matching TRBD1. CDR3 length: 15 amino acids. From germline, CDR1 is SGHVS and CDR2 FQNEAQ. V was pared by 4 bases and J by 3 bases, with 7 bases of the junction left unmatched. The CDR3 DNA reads TGTGCCAGCAGCTCCGGACAGGTTACGACAGATACGCAGTATTTT. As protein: CASSSGQVTTDTQYF.

The CDR3 reads CASSARGDSSYEQYF. CDR3 bases: TGTGCCAGTAGTGCCAGGGGGGATAGCTCCTACGAGCAGTACTTC. This rearrangement joins TRBV19 to TRBJ2-7, with D perhaps matching TRBD1 (7 bases). With 5 bases removed from V and 0 bases from J, the gap between germline ends came to 14 bases. CDR3 length equals 15 residues. Germline V gene data show CDR1 as LNHDA and CDR2 as SQIVND (reference sequence).